This entry is about one T cell receptor beta chain. This specimen comes from a study of blood T cell repertoires in COVID-19. Study as a whole: COVID-19 samples from acute and convalescent phases originated in the United States, Italy and Spain. PBMCs, B-cell-depleted T cells, or T cells were the source of the cDNA or gDNA that made up the material.

It was during active infection that Seattle patients were enrolled and then longitudinally followed. Germline CDR1 reads MNHNY; CDR2 reads SVGAGI (reference sequence). The ends were cut back, 6 bases at V and 8 bases at J, with 11 bases in the middle. This CDR3 comprises 12 residues. Per the study methods: Amplification of reference gene primers was used by the study to estimate nucleated cell counts. Data came from immunoSEQ multiplex PCR; TCRdb stores just in-frame clones and leaves some out. V, J and clone size reflect that table, while D and trimming were determined from the DNA. The table lists approximately 36,000 clones, roughly 80% of them singletons.

What was sequenced was peripheral blood. J is TRBJ2-1 and V is TRBV6-6; maybe TRBD1 (6 bases). The receptor was isolated from a man aged 55 to 69 with COVID-19, enrolled during active disease. The CDR3 sequence is CASSRKGDEQFF. The DNA of the CDR3 is TGTGCCAGCAGCCGAAAGGGGGATGAGCAGTTCTTC.